The sequence of this TCR beta chain was determined in a study of shared clonotypes between healthy human individuals (dated by TCRdb to about 2020). In terms of the full investigation: The cohort included a few men and a couple of women between 18 and 49 years of age. Per donor, three plates each were used for CD4 naive and CD4 memory, two for CD8 naive, and one for CD8 memory. The study deeply sequenced blood TCR repertoires of five healthy adults to estimate repertoire size and the extent of clonotype sharing between individuals. Per donor, leukapheresis produced somewhere between about 0.9 and 9 billion PBMCs. To increase sequencing depth and limit assay-specific biases, TCR repertoire library preparation and sequencing were carried out by different laboratories using diverse techniques.

With regard to this clone: This clone's antigen is unknown. There are no base qualities to consult, and no much larger clone falls within one base.

Using the deep immunoSEQ assay, multiplex PCR amplified TCR CDR3 regions from genomic DNA. Extracted genomic DNA from each cell subset was spread evenly across all wells of several immunoSEQ 96-well plates, with each plate serving as a replicate. For sorted subsets, each replicate PCR was loaded with about 0.2 ug genomic DNA, equivalent to about 33,000 T cell genomes. Purified libraries were quantified with a Qubit 3.0 fluorometer, sized on a Bioanalyzer 2100, and re-quantified with the KAPA Library Quantification kit. Every immunoSEQ 96-well plate was sequenced on a dedicated single-read 150-cycle Illumina NextSeq 550 flow cell. On the authors' methods: Because the immunoSEQ output held only junctional sequences and lacked quality scores, the filtering could not match the filtering applied to full-length reads. To assign V/J genes and CDR3, sequences were annotated using PyIR, a Python wrapper for IgBLAST v1.9, with IMGT germline references. Reads were filtered out if the reads had weak V/J assignments (E-value above 1e-6), no CDR3, stop codons, out-of-frame junctions, or ambiguous translated residues. V3J clonotypes were defined by identical inferred V gene, J gene, and CDR3 amino acid sequence. To compute the percentage overlap between repertoires, the number of shared unique clonotypes was divided by the size of the smaller repertoire. Three approaches were used to assess repertoire richness: RTK rarefaction, the Chao1 estimator, and Recon v2.1 estimates of unobserved clonotypes. For all TCRbeta clonotypes obtained by the gDNA method from four donors, generation probabilities were computed with OLGA. TCRdb took over this immuneACCESS table, retaining in-frame rearrangements with V and J assigned. Such tables are incomplete; in checked studies, under half of the missing clones stem from an unresolved V gene, and the remainder is unexplained. V, J and clone size reflect that table, while D and trimming were determined from the DNA. Within this sample are about 1 million clones, with approximately 70% of them counted one time only. The top ten clonotypes cover roughly 1.5% of the sample.

The donors were healthy, HIV-negative adults with no recently reported acute infections or vaccinations. Every donor was a Caucasian adult residing in Nashville, Tennessee, USA. CD4+ T cells were enriched through magnetic negative selection, after which naive cells were positively selected on CD45RA and the remaining negative fraction served as the memory subset. After blood collection by leukapheresis, PBMCs were isolated using Ficoll-Histopaque density gradient centrifugation and then cryopreserved in the vapor phase of liquid nitrogen. Analytical flow cytometry was used to check the purity and quantity of each magnetically sorted T cell population. Genomic DNA was isolated from every sorted fraction and measured by UV absorbance on a Nanodrop 2000c. V trim: 5 bases; J trim: 5 bases; unmatched bases: 7. From the germline V gene, CDR1 is SGHTA and CDR2 is FQGNSA. Measured from the cysteine to the phenylalanine, the CDR3 is 14 residues long. Only the CDR3 portion is preserved as DNA: 42 bases, with reading frame beginning at the first base.

The paper as a whole reports these results and caveats: Even with the large sequencing depth, rarefaction of the sorted-subset datasets indicated that sequencing was incomplete. Across a handful of donors, about 5.2% of naive CD4, roughly 3.5% of naive CD8, 2% to 2.5% of memory CD4, and 0.4% of memory CD8 clonotypes were shared. Clonotypes shared by all four sorted-subset donors showed higher generation probabilities than non-shared clonotypes. Because the study included a small number of donors, the genetic and exposure-history diversity represented was limited. Naive subsets generally had larger estimated clonotype richness than memory subsets. Based on pairwise subsampling, the degree of clonotype sharing among donors was expected to be affected by sequencing depth. Sampling was limited to blood, and TCR repertoires in tissue likely differ from TCR repertoires in blood.

Source material: memory CD4+ T cells sorted from blood. The cell subset or site label, as the study defines it: CD45RA-negative fraction. The chain was built from TRBV7-2 and TRBJ1-1; TRBD1 fits 8 bases in the junction. The clonotype comes from a man aged 18 to 29 in good health. The CDR3 region reads CASSGQGGMTEAFF. The DNA sequence is TGTGCCAGCAGCGGACAGGGTGGAATGACTGAAGCTTTCTTT.